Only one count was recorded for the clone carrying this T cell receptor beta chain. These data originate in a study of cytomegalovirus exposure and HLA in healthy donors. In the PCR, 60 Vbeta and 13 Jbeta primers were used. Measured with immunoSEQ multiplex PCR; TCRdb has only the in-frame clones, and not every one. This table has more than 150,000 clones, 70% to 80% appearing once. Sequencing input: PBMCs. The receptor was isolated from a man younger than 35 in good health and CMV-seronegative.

The CDR3 bases are TGCACCAGCCCGTTACAGACAGAGCCCCATGGCTACACCTTC. Translation gives CTSPLQTEPHGYTF. The V and J genes are TRBV1 and TRBJ1-2; TRBD1 is the table's D call and was not checked against the DNA. TRBV1 is a listed pseudogene. This CDR3 has 14 residues.